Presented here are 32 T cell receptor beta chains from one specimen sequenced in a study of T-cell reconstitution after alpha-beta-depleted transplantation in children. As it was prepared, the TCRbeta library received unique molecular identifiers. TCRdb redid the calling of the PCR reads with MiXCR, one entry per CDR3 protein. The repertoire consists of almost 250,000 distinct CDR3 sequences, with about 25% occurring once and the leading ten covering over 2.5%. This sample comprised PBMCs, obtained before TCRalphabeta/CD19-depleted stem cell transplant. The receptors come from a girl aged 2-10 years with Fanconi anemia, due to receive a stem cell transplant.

CDR3 amino acids: CASSQKGNRGHYEQYF. In DNA, the CDR3 is TGTGCCAGCAGCCAAAAAGGGAACAGGGGGCACTACGAGCAGTACTTC. The V call is TRBV4-2, the J call TRBJ2-7; 9 bases line up with TRBD1. The germline V gene encodes CDR1 LGHNA and CDR2 YNFKEQ. V trimming: 2 bases; J trimming: 3 bases; junction bases outside the gene matches: 8. The CDR3 is made up of 16 amino acids.

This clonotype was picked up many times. CDR3 loop: CSARPIPSSYNSPLHF. The DNA for the CDR3 is TGCAGTGCTAGACCGATCCCTAGCTCCTATAATTCACCCCTCCACTTT. The V and J genes are TRBV20-1 and TRBJ1-6; D is ambiguous. There are 16 residues in the CDR3. Germline values: CDR1 DFQATT, CDR2 SNEGSKA (reference sequence). The V and J ends lost 2 bases and 0 bases respectively, with 11 bases between them.

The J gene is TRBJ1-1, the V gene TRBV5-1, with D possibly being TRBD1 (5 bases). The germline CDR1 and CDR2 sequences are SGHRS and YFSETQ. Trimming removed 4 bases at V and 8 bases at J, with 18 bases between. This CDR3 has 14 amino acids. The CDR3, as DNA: TGCGCCAGCAGCAACGGGATGACAGAACACGAAGCTTTCTTT. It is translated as CASSNGMTEHEAFF.

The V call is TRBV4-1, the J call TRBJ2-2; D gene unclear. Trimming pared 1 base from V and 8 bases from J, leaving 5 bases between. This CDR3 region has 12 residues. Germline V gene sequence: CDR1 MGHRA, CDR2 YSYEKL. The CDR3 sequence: CASSQVRGELFF. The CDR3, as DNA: TGCGCCAGCAGCCAAGTACGAGGGGAGCTGTTTTTT.

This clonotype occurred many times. CDR3 residues: CASSVLAGPYEQYF. Written as DNA, the CDR3 is TGCGCCAGCAGCGTACTAGCGGGACCCTACGAGCAGTACTTC. This chain uses TRBV5-1 with TRBJ2-7; 10 bases match TRBD2. CDR1 SGHRS and CDR2 YFSETQ come from the germline V gene. The length of the CDR3 is 14 residues. V lost 4 bases to trimming and J lost 2 bases; unmatched junction nucleotides: 3.

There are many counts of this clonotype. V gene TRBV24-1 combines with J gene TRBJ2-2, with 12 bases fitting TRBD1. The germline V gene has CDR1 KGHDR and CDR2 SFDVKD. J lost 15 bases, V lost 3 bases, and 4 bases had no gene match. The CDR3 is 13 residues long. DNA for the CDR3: TGTGCCACCAGTGATGGGGGACAGGGGGCATTGTTTTTT. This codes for CATSDGGQGALFF.

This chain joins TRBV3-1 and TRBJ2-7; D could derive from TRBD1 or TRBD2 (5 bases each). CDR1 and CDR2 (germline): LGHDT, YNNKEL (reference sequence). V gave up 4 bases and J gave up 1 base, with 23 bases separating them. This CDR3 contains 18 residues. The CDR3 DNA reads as TGTGCCAGCAGCCCCTCTACCATTCCCCGGGACCCATCCTACGAGCAGTACTTC. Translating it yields CASSPSTIPRDPSYEQYF.

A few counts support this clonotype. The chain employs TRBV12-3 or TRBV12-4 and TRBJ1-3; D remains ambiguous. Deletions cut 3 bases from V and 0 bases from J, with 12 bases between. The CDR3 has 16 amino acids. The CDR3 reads CASSFVPFSSGNTIYF. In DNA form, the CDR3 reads TGTGCCAGCAGTTTTGTCCCTTTTTCCTCTGGAAACACCATATATTTT.

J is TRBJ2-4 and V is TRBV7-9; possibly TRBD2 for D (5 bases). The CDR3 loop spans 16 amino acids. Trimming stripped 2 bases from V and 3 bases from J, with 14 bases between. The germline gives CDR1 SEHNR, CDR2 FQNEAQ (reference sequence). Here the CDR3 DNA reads TGTGCCAGCAGCTTATCATCAGGACTGCTCAAAAACATTCAGTACTTC. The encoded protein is CASSLSSGLLKNIQYF.

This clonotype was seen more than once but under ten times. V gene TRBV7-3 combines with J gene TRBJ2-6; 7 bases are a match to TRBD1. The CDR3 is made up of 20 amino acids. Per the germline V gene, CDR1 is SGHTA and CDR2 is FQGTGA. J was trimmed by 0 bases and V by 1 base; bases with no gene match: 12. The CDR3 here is CASSLIGTGTAFSGANVLTF. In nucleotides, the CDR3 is TGTGCCAGCAGCTTAATCGGAACCGGGACAGCTTTCTCTGGGGCCAACGTCCTGACTTTC.

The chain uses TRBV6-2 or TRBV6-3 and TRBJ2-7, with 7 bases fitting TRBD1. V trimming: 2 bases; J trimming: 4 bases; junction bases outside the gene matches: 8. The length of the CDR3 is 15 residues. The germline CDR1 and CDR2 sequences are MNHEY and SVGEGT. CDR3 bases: TGTGCCAGCAGTTACGCCCAACGACAGGGTTACGAGCAGTACTTC. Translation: CASSYAQRQGYEQYF.

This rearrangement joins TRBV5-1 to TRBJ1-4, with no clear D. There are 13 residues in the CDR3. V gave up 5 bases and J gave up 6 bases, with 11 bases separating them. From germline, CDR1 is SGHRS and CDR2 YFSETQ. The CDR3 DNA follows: TGCGCCAGCAGGGAAGGGAATGATGAAAAACTGTTTTTT. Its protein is CASREGNDEKLFF.

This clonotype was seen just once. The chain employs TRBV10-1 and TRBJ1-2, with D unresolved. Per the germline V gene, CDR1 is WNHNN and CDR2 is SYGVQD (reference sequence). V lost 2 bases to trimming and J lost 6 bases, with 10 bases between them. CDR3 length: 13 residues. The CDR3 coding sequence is TGCGCCAGCAGTGAGGTTCGAGGTGATGGCTACACCTTC. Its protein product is CASSEVRGDGYTF.

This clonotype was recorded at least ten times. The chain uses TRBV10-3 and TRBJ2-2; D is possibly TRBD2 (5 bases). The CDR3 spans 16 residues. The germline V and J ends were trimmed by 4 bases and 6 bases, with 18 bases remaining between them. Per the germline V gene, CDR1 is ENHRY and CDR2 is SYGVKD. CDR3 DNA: TGTGCCATCAGTGCCGGCCGGGGTACGGGATCCGGGGAGCTGTTTTTT. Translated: CAISAGRGTGSGELFF.

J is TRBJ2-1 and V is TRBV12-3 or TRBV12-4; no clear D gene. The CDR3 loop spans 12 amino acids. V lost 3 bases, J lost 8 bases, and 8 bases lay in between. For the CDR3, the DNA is TGTGCCAGCAGTTTGGTCCCCGATGAGCAGTTCTTC. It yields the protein CASSLVPDEQFF.

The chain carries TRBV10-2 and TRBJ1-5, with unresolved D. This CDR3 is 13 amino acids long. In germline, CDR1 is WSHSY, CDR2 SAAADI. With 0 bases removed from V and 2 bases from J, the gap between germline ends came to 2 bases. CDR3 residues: CASSESRNQPQHF. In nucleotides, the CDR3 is TGCGCCAGCAGTGAGTCGCGCAATCAGCCCCAGCATTTT.

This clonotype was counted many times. CDR3 DNA sequence: TGTGCCAGCAGTTTTTCGGACAACGCGTTAAAAGGCTACACCTTC. This translates into CASSFSDNALKGYTF. This chain connects TRBV12-3 or TRBV12-4 to TRBJ1-2, with D perhaps matching TRBD1 (5 bases). The length of the CDR3 is 15 residues. Trimming stripped 3 bases from V and 8 bases from J, with 19 bases between.

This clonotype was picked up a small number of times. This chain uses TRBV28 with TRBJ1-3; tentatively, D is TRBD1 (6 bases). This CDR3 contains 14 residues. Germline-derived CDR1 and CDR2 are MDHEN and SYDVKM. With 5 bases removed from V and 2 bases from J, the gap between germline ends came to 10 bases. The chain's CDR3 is CASSPWGPGNTIYF. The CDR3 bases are TGTGCCAGCAGTCCCTGGGGGCCTGGAAACACCATATATTTT. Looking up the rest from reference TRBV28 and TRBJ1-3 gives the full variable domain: DVKVTQSSRYLVKRTGEKVFLECVQDMDHENMFWYRQDPGLGLRLIYFSYDVKMKEKGDIPEGYSVSREKKERFSLILESASTNQTSMYLCASSPWGPGNTIYFGEGSWLTVV.

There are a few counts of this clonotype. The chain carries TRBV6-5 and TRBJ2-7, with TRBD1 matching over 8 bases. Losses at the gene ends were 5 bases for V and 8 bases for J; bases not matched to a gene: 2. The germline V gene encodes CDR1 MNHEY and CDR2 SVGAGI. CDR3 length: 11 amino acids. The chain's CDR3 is CASSLRGQQYF. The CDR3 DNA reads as TGTGCCAGCAGTCTCAGGGGGCAGCAGTACTTC.

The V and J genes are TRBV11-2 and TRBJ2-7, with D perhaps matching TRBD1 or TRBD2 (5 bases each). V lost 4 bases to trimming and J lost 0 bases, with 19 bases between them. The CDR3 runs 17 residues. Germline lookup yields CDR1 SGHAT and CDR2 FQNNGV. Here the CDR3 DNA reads TGTGCCAGCAGCTCCATCCTATGGGGGTCTCCCTCCTACGAGCAGTACTTC. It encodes CASSSILWGSPSYEQYF.

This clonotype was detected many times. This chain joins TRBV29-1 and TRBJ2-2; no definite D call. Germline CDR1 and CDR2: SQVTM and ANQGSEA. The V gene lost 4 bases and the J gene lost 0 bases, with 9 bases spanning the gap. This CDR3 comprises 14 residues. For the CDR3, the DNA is TGCAGCGTTGTGCTCAGGTCGAACACCGGGGAGCTGTTTTTT. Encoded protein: CSVVLRSNTGELFF.

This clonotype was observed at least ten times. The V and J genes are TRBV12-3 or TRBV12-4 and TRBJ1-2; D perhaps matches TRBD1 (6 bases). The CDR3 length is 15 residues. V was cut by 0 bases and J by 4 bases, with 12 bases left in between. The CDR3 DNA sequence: TGTGCCAGCAGTTTAGCAGTGAGACAGGTCTATGGCTACACCTTC. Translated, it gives CASSLAVRQVYGYTF.

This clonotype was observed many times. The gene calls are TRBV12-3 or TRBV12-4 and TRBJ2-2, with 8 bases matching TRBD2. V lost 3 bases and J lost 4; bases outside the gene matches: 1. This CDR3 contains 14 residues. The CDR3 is CASSFREGTGELFF. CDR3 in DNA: TGTGCCAGCAGTTTCCGGGAGGGCACCGGGGAGCTGTTTTTT.

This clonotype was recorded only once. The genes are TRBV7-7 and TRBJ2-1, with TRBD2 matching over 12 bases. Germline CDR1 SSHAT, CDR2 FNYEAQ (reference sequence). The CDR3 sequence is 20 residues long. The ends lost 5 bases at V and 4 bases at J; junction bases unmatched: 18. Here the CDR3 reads CASSPLPNRLAGVDYNEQFF. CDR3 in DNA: TGTGCCAGCAGCCCTCTCCCAAATCGACTAGCGGGGGTGGATTACAATGAGCAGTTCTTC.

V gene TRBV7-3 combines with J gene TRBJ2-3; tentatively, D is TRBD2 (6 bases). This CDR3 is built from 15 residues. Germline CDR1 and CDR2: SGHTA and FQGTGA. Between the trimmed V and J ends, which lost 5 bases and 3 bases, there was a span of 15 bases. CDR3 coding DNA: TGTGCCAGCAGCCGCACTGGCGGGGAAACAGATACGCAGTATTTT. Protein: CASSRTGGETDTQYF.

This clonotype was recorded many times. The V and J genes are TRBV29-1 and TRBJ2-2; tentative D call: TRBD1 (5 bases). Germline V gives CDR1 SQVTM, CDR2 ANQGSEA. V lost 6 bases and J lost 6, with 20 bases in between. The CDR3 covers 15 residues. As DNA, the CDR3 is TGCAGCGTCCCAGGGAAGTCAGTCGTTGCCGGGGAGCTGTTTTTT. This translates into CSVPGKSVVAGELFF.

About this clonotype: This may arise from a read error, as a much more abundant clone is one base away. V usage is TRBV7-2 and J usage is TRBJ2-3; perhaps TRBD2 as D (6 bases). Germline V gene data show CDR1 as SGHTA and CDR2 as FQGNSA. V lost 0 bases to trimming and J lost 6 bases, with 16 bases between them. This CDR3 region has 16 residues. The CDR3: CASSLASWGLSDTQYF. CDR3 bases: TGTGCCAGCAGCTTAGCAAGTTGGGGACTCTCGGATACGCAGTATTTT.

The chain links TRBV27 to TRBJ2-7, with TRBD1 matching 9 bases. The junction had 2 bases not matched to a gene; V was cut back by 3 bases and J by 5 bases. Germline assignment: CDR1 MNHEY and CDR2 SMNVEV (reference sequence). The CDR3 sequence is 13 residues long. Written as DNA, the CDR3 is TGTGCCAGCAGTTTTGGGGACAGGGACGAGCAGTACTTC. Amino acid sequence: CASSFGDRDEQYF.

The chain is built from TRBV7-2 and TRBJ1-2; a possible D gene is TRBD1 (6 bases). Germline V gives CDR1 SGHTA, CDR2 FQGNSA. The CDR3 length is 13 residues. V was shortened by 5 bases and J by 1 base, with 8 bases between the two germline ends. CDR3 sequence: CASSNRVNYGYTF. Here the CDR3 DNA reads TGTGCCAGCAGCAACAGGGTTAACTATGGCTACACCTTC.

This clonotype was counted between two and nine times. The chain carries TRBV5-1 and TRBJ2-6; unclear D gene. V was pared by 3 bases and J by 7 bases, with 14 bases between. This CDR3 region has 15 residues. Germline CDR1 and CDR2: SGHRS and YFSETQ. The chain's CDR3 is CASSSYLGGANVLTF. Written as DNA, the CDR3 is TGCGCCAGCAGCTCCTACTTAGGTGGTGCCAACGTCCTGACTTTC.

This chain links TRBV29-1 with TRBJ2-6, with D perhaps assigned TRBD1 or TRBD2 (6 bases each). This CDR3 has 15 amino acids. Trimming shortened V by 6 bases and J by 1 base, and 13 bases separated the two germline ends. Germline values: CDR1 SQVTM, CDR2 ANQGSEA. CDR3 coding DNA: TGCAGCGTCCGCGGGGACATTTCTGGGGCCAACGTCCTGACTTTC. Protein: CSVRGDISGANVLTF.

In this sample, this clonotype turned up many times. The DNA of the CDR3 is TGTGCCAGCAGCGAGGGACTAGATGGTAATGAGCAGTTCTTC. It codes for CASSEGLDGNEQFF. The chain carries TRBV6-4 and TRBJ2-1, with TRBD2 identical over 8 bases. Trimming removed 6 bases from V and 7 bases from J; junction bases left unmatched: 8. The CDR3 has 14 residues. CDR1 MRHNA and CDR2 SNTAGT come from the germline V gene.